Below, one T cell receptor (beta chain) is given with its context. V was cut by 7 bases and J by 5 bases, with 17 bases left in between. This CDR3 spans 13 amino acids. The germline gives CDR1 GTSNPN, CDR2 SVGIG (reference sequence). Amplified TCR beta CDR3 regions came from RNA transcripts. An initial round of RT-PCR targeting the TCR CDR3 relied on the HTBI primer set. TCRdb independently ran MiXCR on the multiplex PCR reads; one entry per CDR3 protein. The sample holds 400,000 to 600,000 distinct CDR3 sequences, roughly 20% seen once. This entry belongs to a study of T cells in Graves' hyperthyroidism and ophthalmopathy. Study as a whole: Before treatment of any kind, peripheral blood was taken at initial diagnosis.

This TCR came from a man between 18 and 35 years old with Graves' hyperthyroidism. The rearrangement uses TRBV30 and TRBJ1-2; D not resolved. The sequencing sample was made of blood. In nucleotides, the CDR3 is TGTGCCTCCCCAGGACTGACCGGGTATGGCTACACCTTC. This encodes CASPGLTGYGYTF.